One sample yielded the 4 T cell receptor beta chains listed below, sequenced in a study of beta chain features in type 1 diabetes. Investigators reverse transcribed all isolated RNA, so they sequenced expressed TCRB transcripts. Profiling relied on immunoSEQ multiplex PCR, and the TCRdb table lists in-frame clones only, not all of them. The table has some 150,000 clones, around 10% seen once. Sequencing was performed on central memory CD4+ T cells from blood. The receptors shown here come from a young man in good health.

The chain links TRBV19 to TRBJ2-6, with D uncertain. Germline V gene lookup returns CDR1 LNHDA and CDR2 SQIVND (reference sequence). The CDR3 has 15 residues. The V end was cut by 7 bases, the J end by 2 bases, with 12 bases between. The CDR3 region is CASKESWTGANVLTF. The CDR3, as DNA: TGTGCCAGTAAGGAGAGTTGGACTGGGGCCAACGTCCTGACTTTC. The whole variable domain, filled in from reference TRBV19 and TRBJ2-6, reads DGGITQSPKYLFRKEGQNVTLSCEQNLNHDAMYWYRQDPGQGLRLIYYSQIVNDFQKGDIAEGYSVSREKKESFPLTVTSAQKNPTAFYLCASKESWTGANVLTFGAGSRLTVL.

This clone is medium-sized. The chain joins TRBV4-3 to TRBJ2-6, with D unclear. Germline V lookup: CDR1 LGHNA, CDR2 YSLEER. There are 15 residues in the CDR3. The V end lost 0 bases, the J end lost 0 bases, and 3 bases lay between the germline ends. The CDR3 protein is CASSQDNSGANVLTF. The CDR3 DNA is TGCGCCAGCAGCCAAGACAACTCTGGGGCCAACGTCCTGACTTTC.

The chain carries TRBV18 and TRBJ2-7; D not certain. CDR1 and CDR2 (germline): KGHSH, LQKENI. Between the trimmed V and J ends, which lost 2 bases and 2 bases, there was a span of 7 bases. CDR3 length: 13 amino acids. As DNA, the CDR3 is TGTGCCAGCTCACCAGGGTCAGCCTACGAGCAGTACTTC. This translates into CASSPGSAYEQYF.

The V and J genes are TRBV10-3 and TRBJ2-7, with D possibly being TRBD2 (6 bases). CDR1 ENHRY and CDR2 SYGVKD come from the germline V gene. The CDR3 sequence is 13 residues long. Trimming stripped 3 bases from V and 1 base from J, with 7 bases between. The CDR3 loop reads CAISDGGSYEQYF. The DNA for the CDR3 is TGTGCCATCAGTGATGGGGGGTCCTACGAGCAGTACTTC.